Sequencing of this T cell receptor beta chain was carried out in a study of CD8+ T cells in alopecia areata. As for the study in general: Oral tofacitinib (5 to 10 mg twice daily) was administered to treated patients.

Study-level findings and limits: Scalp lesions, especially in alopecia totalis/universalis, had higher clonality than normal scalp. The treated group had a single nonresponder, limiting CD8+ expansion-response conclusions.

Notes on this clone: Its antigen is currently unknown.

The authors extracted RNA and reverse transcribed it into cDNA as the sequencing template. The protocol was immunoSEQ multiplex PCR, while the TCRdb copy is restricted to in-frame clones and leaves out a portion. The data show roughly 210,000 clones, less than 45% seen once. The CDR3 has 15 amino acids. Germline V gene lookup returns CDR1 MNHEY and CDR2 SVGAGI. Trimming cost V 5 bases and J 2 bases; bases outside gene matches: 5. Treatment denoted: oral pan-JAK inhibitor, 5-10 mg twice daily. Investigators sorted PBMCs to obtain both CD4+ and CD8+ T cells. The V call is TRBV6-5, the J call TRBJ2-2; 7 bases line up with TRBD1. The sequence came from a human donor with alopecia areata. This sample comprised CD4+ T cells sorted from blood, obtained at approximately week 37, from a patient treated with tofacitinib. The chain's CDR3 is CASSPTGTNTGELFF. The CDR3 coding sequence is TGTGCCAGCAGTCCGACAGGGACAAACACCGGGGAGCTGTTTTTT.